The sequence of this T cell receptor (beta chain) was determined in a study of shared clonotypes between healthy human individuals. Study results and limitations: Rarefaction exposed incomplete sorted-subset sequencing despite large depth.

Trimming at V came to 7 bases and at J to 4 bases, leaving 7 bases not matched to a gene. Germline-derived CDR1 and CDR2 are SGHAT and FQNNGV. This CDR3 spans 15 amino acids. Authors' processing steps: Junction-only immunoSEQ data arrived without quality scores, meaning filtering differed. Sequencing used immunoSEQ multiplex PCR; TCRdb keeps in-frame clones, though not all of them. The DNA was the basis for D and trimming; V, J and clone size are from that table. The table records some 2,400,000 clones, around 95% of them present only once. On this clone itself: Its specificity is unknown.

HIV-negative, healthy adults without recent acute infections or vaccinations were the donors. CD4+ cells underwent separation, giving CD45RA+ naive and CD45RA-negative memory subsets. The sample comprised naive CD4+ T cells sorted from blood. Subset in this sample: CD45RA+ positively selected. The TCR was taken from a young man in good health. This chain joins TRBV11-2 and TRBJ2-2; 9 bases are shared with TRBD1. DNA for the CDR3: TGTGCCAGCAACGAACAGGGGGCTGGCACCGGGGAGCTGTTTTTT. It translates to CASNEQGAGTGELFF.